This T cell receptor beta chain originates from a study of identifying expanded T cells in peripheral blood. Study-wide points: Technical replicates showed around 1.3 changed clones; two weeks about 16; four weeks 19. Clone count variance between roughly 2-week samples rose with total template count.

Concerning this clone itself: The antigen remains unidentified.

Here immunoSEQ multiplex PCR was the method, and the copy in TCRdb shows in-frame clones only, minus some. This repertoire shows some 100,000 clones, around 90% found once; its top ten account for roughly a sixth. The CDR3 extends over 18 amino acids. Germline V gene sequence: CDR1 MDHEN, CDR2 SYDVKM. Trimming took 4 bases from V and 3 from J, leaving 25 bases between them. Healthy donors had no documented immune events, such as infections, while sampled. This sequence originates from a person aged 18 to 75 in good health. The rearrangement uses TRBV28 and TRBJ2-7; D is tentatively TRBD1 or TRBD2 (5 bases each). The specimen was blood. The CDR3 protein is CASSYVTPTPGAYYEQYF. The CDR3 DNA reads TGTGCCAGCAGTTATGTAACCCCGACCCCCGGGGCGTACTACGAGCAGTACTTC. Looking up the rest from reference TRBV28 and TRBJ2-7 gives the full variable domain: DVKVTQSSRYLVKRTGEKVFLECVQDMDHENMFWYRQDPGLGLRLIYFSYDVKMKEKGDIPEGYSVSREKKERFSLILESASTNQTSMYLCASSYVTPTPGAYYEQYFGPGTRLTVT.